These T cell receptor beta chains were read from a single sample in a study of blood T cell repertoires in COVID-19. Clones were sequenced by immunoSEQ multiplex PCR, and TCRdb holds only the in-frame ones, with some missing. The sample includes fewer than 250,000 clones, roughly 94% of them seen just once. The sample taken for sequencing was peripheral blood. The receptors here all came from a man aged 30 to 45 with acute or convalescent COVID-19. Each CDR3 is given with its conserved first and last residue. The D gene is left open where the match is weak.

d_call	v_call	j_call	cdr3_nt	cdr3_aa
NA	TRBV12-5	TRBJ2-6	TGTGCTAGTGCCTCCCCCGGTCGGGCCAACGTCCTGACTTTC	CASASPGRANVLTF
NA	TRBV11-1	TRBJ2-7	TGTGCCAGCAGCTCCGCCGTTAGCATTGGATACGAGCAGTACTTC	CASSSAVSIGYEQYF
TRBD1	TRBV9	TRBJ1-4	TGTGCCAGCAGCCCGGGACAGGGAGGTGAAAAACTGTTTTTT	CASSPGQGGEKLFF
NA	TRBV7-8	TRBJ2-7	TGTGCCAGCAGCCGACCGCCGGGACAACCTATCTACGAGCAGTACTTC	CASSRPPGQPIYEQYF
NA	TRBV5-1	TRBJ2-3	TGCGCCAGCAGCTTGGGTGCGGGGGCCACAGATACGCAGTATTTT	CASSLGAGATDTQYF
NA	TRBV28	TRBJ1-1	TGTGCCAGCGGGGGGACTGAAGCTTTCTTT	CASGGTEAFF
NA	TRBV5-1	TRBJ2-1	TGCGCCAGCAGCTTGACGTTGGAGTGGCGCTACAATGAGCAGTTCTTC	CASSLTLEWRYNEQFF
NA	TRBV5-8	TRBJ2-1	TGTGCCAGCACCCTAGGGGGAACTGAGCAGTTCTTC	CASTLGGTEQFF
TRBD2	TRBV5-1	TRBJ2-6	TGCGCCAGCAGCTCTAACCAGGGACTAGCTCTGGAGGCCAACGTCCTGACTTTC	CASSSNQGLALEANVLTF
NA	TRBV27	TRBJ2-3	TGTGCCAGCAGACCCCGGACAGAACGCACAGATACGCAGTATTTT	CASRPRTERTDTQYF
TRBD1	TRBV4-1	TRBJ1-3	TGCGCCAGCAGCCAAGTAGGGACAGGTACTGGAAACACCATATATTTT	CASSQVGTGTGNTIYF
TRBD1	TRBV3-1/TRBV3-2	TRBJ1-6	TGTGCCAGCAGCCAAGACGCGACAGGGTCCTCACCCCTCCACTTT	CASSQDATGSSPLHF
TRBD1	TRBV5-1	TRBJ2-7	TGCGCCAGCAGCTTTCGCCCGACAGGGGAGTCCTACGAGCAGTACTTC	CASSFRPTGESYEQYF
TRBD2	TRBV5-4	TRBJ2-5	TGTGCCAGCAGCTTAAAGCAGATAGCGGGGGGTCAAGAGACCCAGTACTTC	CASSLKQIAGGQETQYF
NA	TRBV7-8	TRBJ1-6	TGTGCCAGCAGCGAGATCCTTAATTCACCCCTCCACTTT	CASSEILNSPLHF
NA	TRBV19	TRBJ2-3	TGTGCCACCACGGGGACTGACCTCACAGATACGCAGTATTTT	CATTGTDLTDTQYF
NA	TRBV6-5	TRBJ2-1	TGTGCCACCCTAGGATTACTCCATGAGCAGTTCTTC	CATLGLLHEQFF
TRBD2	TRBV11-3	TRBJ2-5	TGTGCCAGCAGCTTTGGGACTAGTGGGCAAGAGACCCAGTACTTC	CASSFGTSGQETQYF
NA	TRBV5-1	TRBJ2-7	TGCGCCAGCAGCCTCGCGTACGGGGTCTACGAGCAGTACTTC	CASSLAYGVYEQYF
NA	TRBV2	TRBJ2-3	TGTGCCAGCCGTGCGGGGAGTAGCACAGATACGCAGTATTTT	CASRAGSSTDTQYF
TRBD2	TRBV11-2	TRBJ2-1	TGTGCCAGCCGCCGGTCCCCAGCGGGAGGCCGTAATGAGCAGTTCTTC	CASRRSPAGGRNEQFF
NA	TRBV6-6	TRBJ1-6	TGTGCCAGCAGTCATAAACAGGGAGGGAATTCACCCCTCCACTTT	CASSHKQGGNSPLHF
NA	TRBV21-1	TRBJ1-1	TGTGCCAGCAGGAAGACAGAAGCTGAAGCTTTCTTT	CASRKTEAEAFF